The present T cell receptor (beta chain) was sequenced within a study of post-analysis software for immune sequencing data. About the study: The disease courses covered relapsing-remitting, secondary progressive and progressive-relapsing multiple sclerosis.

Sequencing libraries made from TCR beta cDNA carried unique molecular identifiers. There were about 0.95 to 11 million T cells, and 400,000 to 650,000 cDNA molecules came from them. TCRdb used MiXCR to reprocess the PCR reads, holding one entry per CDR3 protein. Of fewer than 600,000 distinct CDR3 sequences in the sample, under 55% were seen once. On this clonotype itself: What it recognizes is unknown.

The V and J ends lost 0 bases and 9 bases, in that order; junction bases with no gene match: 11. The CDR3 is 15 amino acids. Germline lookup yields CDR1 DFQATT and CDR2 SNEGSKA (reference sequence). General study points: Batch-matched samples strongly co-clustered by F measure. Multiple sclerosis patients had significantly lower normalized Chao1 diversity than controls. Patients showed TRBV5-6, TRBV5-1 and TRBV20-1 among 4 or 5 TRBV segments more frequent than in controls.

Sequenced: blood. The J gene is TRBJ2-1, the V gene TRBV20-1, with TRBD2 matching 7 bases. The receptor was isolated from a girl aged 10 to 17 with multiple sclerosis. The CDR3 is CSARDRGGGPVEQFF. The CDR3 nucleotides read TGCAGTGCTAGAGATCGTGGGGGAGGGCCTGTTGAGCAGTTCTTC.